The clone carrying this T cell receptor (beta chain) was observed at least ten times. Its antigen is unknown. Amplified TCR beta CDR3 regions came from RNA transcripts. Using the HTBI primer set, a first-round RT-PCR was run on the TCR CDR3. TCRdb processed the multiplex PCR reads anew with MiXCR; each CDR3 protein has one entry. This repertoire shows a few hundred thousand distinct CDR3 sequences, 15% to 17% found once; its top ten account for around 7.7%. Diagnoses were made from clinical symptoms, serum measures (thyroxine and TRAb), thyroid ultrasound and orbital computed tomography. The entry originates in a study of T cells in Graves' hyperthyroidism and ophthalmopathy. Study results and limitations: Stable hyperthyroidism was told apart from ophthalmopathy by a model built on 13 V-J features. Among clonotypes expanded in thyroid above 0.001, most were also found in blood.

The CDR3 runs to 15 residues. Germline CDR1 is MNHNS and CDR2 is SASEGT. V lost 6 bases and J 2 bases, leaving 14 bases between the germline ends. The chain combines TRBV6-1 with TRBJ1-5, with D possibly being TRBD1 (5 bases). This TCR was sampled from a young woman with Graves' hyperthyroidism. Sequenced: blood. CDR3 DNA sequence: TGTGCCAGCAGGAGGGGTGGGAGGCGCAATCAGCCCCAGCATTTT. Translation: CASRRGGRRNQPQHF.